This T cell receptor beta chain is from a study of cytomegalovirus exposure and HLA in healthy donors. Study-level information: When 300 to 400 donors were genotyped, around 77% of them were found to fall in the Caucasian-associated ancestry cluster. Overall study findings and caveats: Among the sequence variants, a highly shared cluster was likely an artifact of sequencing.

In germline, CDR1 is GTSNPN, CDR2 SVGIG (reference sequence). The CDR3 spans 13 residues. V gave up 0 bases and J gave up 6 bases, with 9 bases separating them. Comments on this clone: Its antigen remains unidentified. Different DNA sequences within this sample yield the same CDR3.

A multiplex PCR was run with 60 Vbeta primers and 13 Jbeta primers. Profiling relied on immunoSEQ multiplex PCR, and the TCRdb table lists in-frame clones only, not all of them. The table records about 160,000 clones, around 76% of them present only once. This receptor was identified in a girl aged 10-17 years in good health and CMV-seropositive. J is TRBJ1-5 and V is TRBV30; D is ambiguous. Sequenced material: PBMCs. CDR3: CAWSVRGSQPQHF. CDR3 coding DNA: TGTGCCTGGAGTGTACGGGGAAGTCAGCCCCAGCATTTT.